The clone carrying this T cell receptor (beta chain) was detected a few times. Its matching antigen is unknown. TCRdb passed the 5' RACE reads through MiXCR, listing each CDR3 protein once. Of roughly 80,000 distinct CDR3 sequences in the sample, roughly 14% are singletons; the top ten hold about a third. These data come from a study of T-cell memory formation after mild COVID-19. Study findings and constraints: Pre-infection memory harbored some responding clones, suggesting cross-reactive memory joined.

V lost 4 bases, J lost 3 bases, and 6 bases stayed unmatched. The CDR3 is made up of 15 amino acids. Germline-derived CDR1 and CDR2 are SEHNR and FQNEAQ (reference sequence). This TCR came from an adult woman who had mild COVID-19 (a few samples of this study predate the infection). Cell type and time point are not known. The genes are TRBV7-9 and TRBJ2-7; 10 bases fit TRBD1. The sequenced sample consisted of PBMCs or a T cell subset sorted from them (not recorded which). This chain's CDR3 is CASSSGQGDFYEQYF. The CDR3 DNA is TGTGCCAGCAGCTCTGGACAGGGGGATTTCTACGAGCAGTACTTC.